The entry below gives a single T cell receptor beta chain sequence along with its context. The specificity of this receptor is unknown. Base qualities were left out, and no much larger clone turns up one base away. Graves' hyperthyroidism was defined as stable when no progression to ophthalmopathy occurred over 18 months of follow-up. Hyperthyroidism patients were newly diagnosed, had a disease duration of under 2 months, and were aged 18 to 65 years. Exclusion was applied to patients with uncontrolled infections, other autoimmune diseases, pregnancy or lactation. Clinical symptoms, serum thyroxine and TRAb, thyroid ultrasound, and orbital computed tomography formed the basis for the diagnoses. PBMCs were separated from under 12 ml of fresh peripheral blood using Ficoll-Paque density gradient centrifugation. Total RNA was extracted using Trizol reagent, and RNA quality was assessed on an Agilent 2100 Bioanalyzer.

TCR beta CDR3 regions were amplified from RNA transcripts. For the first round of RT-PCR on the TCR CDR3, the HTBI primer set was used together with the Qiagen OneStep RT-PCR kit. A second multiplex PCR round built the libraries, followed by size selection and purification. Sequencing of the libraries was done on an Illumina HiSeq2000 using paired-end 100 bp reads. Processing in the source paper ran as follows. SOAPnuke was used to process the raw data, removing reads that contained adapters or uncalled bases, had a mean Phred below 15, or lacked an exact match to the constant primer or identifier. COPE v1.2.5 was used to merge high-quality paired reads, and clonotypes were defined as unique nucleotide sequences. MiTCR v1.1 was used to align the clonotypes against IMGT TRBV, TRBD and TRBJ reference segments. Only V-J combinations with frequency above 0.0001, covering 99.2% of repertoires, were analysed. The TCS score was defined as the ratio of F50 (clonal expansion) to E x V (chaos), calculated using BLOSUM62-based TCRdist between CDR3 peptides within each V-J. Welch's t-statistics and random forest reduced fewer than 550 V-J features to roughly 13, which were used in a naive Bayes classifier (R e1071). The raw public reads went through TCRdb reprocessing: fastp at Q25, MiXCR clone calling, in-frame beta chains kept. Rows with a matching CDR3 protein are joined into one entry that keeps the most common DNA and genes. TCRdb, not the authors, supplied the V and J calls. Within this sample are around 450,000 distinct CDR3 sequences, with approximately 14% of them counted one time only. About 7.7% of the sample rests with the top ten.

This entry is derived from a study of T cells in Graves' hyperthyroidism and ophthalmopathy (dated by TCRdb to between 2019 and 2020). Regarding the complete study: Peripheral blood was sampled at the time of initial diagnosis, prior to any treatment. To identify distinguishing TCR V-J signatures, a discovery cohort of about 95 patients was used, comprising 43 with Graves' ophthalmopathy and some 57 with stable Graves' hyperthyroidism. An independent validation cohort of under 20 hyperthyroidism patients and 17 patients who later progressed to ophthalmopathy tested prospective prediction of ophthalmopathy. The roughly 94 discovery patients were randomly split 7:3 into training and test sets. The study also compared thyroid tissue and blood T-cell repertoires from 6 or 7 Graves' hyperthyroidism patients. After sampling, hyperthyroidism patients received methimazole starting at 30 mg daily, and ophthalmopathy patients received high-dose intravenous methylprednisolone. The paper reports TCR Vbeta CDR3 sequencing of 135 peripheral blood samples: over 40 ophthalmopathy, fewer than 80 hyperthyroidism and around 17 progressor patients.

What the study reported, not specific to this receptor: In cross-validation, a model built on a 13 V-J signature told ophthalmopathy apart from stable hyperthyroidism with just under 90% sensitivity and approximately 81% specificity, and in testing the same model reached 80%/75%. No statistical method was used to set the sample size in advance, and investigators knew the group allocation. Most expanded thyroid clonotypes (frequency above 0.001) were also found in blood, which suggests that blood repertoires may mirror thyroid immune responses. In validation, progression to ophthalmopathy was predicted by the model with nearly 71% sensitivity and under 85% specificity, a median of approximately 6.5 months before onset.

V is clipped by 3 bases and J by 5 bases, and the sequence between their germline boundaries is 9 bases long. Spanning cysteine to phenylalanine, the CDR3 consists of 13 amino acids. Only CDR3 DNA remains: 39 bases, in frame from the first base. The germline V gene (reference sequence) yields SEHNR for CDR1 and FQNEAQ for CDR2. This sequence uses TRBV7-9 and TRBJ2-3; the D gene is unclear. Sample: blood. The TCR sequence derives from a woman aged 18-29 years with Graves' hyperthyroidism. The CDR3 reads as follows: CASSFMKEDTQYF. The DNA reads as follows: TGTGCCAGCAGCTTTATGAAAGAAGATACGCAGTATTTT.